Listed below are T cell receptor beta chains from one sample, sequenced in a study of blood T cell repertoires in COVID-19. Libraries were prepared by immunoSEQ multiplex PCR; TCRdb keeps only in-frame clonotypes and omits some of them. The sample has about 120,000 clones; 90% are singletons. Input material: peripheral blood. These receptors originate from a woman aged 60 to 75 with COVID-19, enrolled during active disease. The CDR3 runs from the conserved cysteine through the conserved F or W. Each record gives: CDR3 length, J gene, V gene, CDR3 protein.

cdr3_length: 15
j_call: TRBJ2-5
v_call: TRBV7-6
cdr3_aa: CASSPRARGGETQYF

cdr3_length: 13
j_call: TRBJ2-5
v_call: TRBV29-1
cdr3_aa: CSAKQGFSETQYF

cdr3_length: 16
j_call: TRBJ1-5
v_call: TRBV4-3
cdr3_aa: CASSQDWSGSGQPQHF

cdr3_length: 16
j_call: TRBJ2-1
v_call: TRBV30
cdr3_aa: CAWSIGTSRGRNEQFF

cdr3_length: 15
j_call: TRBJ2-3
v_call: TRBV5-1
cdr3_aa: CASSSILRRADTQYF

cdr3_length: 15
j_call: TRBJ2-3
v_call: TRBV5-4
cdr3_aa: CASSSGGGSTDTQYF

cdr3_length: 13
j_call: TRBJ1-6
v_call: TRBV6-2/TRBV6-3
cdr3_aa: CASSYSGWSPLHF

cdr3_length: 18
j_call: TRBJ2-1
v_call: TRBV24-1
cdr3_aa: CATSDTRTGGLWGNEQFF

cdr3_length: 14
j_call: TRBJ1-1
v_call: TRBV6-1
cdr3_aa: CASSTGQGHTEAFF

cdr3_length: 14
j_call: TRBJ1-5
v_call: TRBV19
cdr3_aa: CASSIAQVNQPQHF

cdr3_length: 15
j_call: TRBJ1-2
v_call: TRBV10-3
cdr3_aa: CAISGRDREDYGYTF

cdr3_length: 14
j_call: TRBJ2-1
v_call: TRBV7-9
cdr3_aa: CASRRRGQRNEQFF

cdr3_length: 13
j_call: TRBJ2-7
v_call: TRBV20-1
cdr3_aa: CSASRGATYEQYF

cdr3_length: 13
j_call: TRBJ2-7
v_call: TRBV6-5
cdr3_aa: CASISAFSYEQYF

cdr3_length: 15
j_call: TRBJ1-5
v_call: TRBV10-3
cdr3_aa: CAISPDRGSNQPQHF